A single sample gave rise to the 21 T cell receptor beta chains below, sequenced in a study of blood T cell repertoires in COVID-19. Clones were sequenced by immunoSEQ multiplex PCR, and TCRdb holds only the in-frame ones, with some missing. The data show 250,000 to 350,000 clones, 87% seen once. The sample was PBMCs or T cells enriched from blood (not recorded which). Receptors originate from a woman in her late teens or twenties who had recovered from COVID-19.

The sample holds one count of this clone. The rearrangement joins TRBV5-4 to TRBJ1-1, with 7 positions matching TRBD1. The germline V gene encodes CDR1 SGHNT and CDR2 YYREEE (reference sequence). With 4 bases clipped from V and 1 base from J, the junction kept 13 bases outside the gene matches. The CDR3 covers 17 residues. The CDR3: CASSPGGGQTWNTEAFF. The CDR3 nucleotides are TGTGCCAGCAGCCCAGGGGGAGGTCAAACATGGAACACTGAAGCTTTCTTT.

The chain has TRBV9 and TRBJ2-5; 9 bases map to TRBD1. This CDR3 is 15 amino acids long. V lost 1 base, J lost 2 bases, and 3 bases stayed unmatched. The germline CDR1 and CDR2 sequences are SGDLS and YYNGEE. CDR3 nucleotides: TGTGCCAGCAGCGTATCCGGACAGGGGCAAGAGACCCAGTACTTC. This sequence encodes CASSVSGQGQETQYF.

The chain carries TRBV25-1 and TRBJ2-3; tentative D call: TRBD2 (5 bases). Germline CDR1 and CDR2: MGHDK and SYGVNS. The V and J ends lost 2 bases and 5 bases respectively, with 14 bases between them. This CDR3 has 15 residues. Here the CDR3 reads CASSEVGVGGDTQYF. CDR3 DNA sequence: TGTGCCAGCAGTGAAGTGGGAGTCGGTGGAGATACGCAGTATTTT.

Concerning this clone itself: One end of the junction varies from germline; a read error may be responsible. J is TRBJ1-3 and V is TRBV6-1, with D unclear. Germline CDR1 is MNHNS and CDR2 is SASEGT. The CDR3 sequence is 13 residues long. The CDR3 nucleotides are TGTGCCAGCAGGGAAGGTGGCCGAAACACCATATATTTT. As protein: CASREGGRNTIYF.

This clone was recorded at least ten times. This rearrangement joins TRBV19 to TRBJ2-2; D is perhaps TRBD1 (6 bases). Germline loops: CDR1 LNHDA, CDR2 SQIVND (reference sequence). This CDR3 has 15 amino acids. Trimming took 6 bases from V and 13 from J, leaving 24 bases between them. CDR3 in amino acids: CASSPRQVQVVGLFF. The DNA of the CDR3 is TGTGCCAGTAGCCCGCGACAGGTCCAGGTGGTGGGGCTGTTTTTT. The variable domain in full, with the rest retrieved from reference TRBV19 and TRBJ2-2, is DGGITQSPKYLFRKEGQNVTLSCEQNLNHDAMYWYRQDPGQGLRLIYYSQIVNDFQKGDIAEGYSVSREKKESFPLTVTSAQKNPTAFYLCASSPRQVQVVGLFFGEGSRLTVL.

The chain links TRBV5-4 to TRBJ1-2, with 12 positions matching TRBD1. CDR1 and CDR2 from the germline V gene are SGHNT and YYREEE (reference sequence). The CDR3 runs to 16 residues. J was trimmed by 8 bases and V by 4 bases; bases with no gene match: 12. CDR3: CASSTNSGTGGRGYTF. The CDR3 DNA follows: TGTGCCAGCAGCACGAATTCCGGGACAGGGGGCCGAGGCTACACCTTC.

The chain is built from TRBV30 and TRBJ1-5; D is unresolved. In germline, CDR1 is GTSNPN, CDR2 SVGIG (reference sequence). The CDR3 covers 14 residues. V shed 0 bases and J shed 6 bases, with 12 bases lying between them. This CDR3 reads CAWSVLGRGQPQHF. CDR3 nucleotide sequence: TGTGCCTGGAGTGTACTGGGTCGGGGTCAGCCCCAGCATTTT.

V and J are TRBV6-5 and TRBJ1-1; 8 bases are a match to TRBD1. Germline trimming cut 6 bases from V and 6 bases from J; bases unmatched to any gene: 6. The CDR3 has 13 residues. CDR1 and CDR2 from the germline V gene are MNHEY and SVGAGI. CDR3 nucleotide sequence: TGTGCCAGCAGCCGATCAGGGGGCTCTGAAGCTTTCTTT. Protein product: CASSRSGGSEAFF.

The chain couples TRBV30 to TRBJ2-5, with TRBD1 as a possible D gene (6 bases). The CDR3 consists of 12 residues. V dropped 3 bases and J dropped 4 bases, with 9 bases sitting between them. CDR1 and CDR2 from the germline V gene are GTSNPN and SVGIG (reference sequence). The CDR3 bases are TGTGCCTGGAGCACAGGGAGAGAGACCCAGTACTTC. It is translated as CAWSTGRETQYF.

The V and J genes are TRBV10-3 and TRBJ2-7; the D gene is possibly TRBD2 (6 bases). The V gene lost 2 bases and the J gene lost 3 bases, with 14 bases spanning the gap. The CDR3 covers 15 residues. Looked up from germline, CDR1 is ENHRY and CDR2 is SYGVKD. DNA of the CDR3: TGTGCCATCAGTGAGGGGGGGACCAATCTCTACGAGCAGTACTTC. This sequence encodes CAISEGGTNLYEQYF.

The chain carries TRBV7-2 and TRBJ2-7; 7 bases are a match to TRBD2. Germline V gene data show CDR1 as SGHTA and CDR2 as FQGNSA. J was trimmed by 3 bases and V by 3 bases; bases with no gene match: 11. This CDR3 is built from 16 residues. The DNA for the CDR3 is TGTGCCAGCAGCTTGATTAGCGGCGGGAGCTTCTACGAGCAGTACTTC. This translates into CASSLISGGSFYEQYF. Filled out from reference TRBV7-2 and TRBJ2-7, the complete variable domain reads GAGVSQSPSNKVTEKGKDVELRCDPISGHTALYWYRQSLGQGLEFLIYFQGNSAPDKSGLPSDRFSAERTGGSVSTLTIQRTQQEDSAVYLCASSLISGGSFYEQYFGPGTRLTVT.

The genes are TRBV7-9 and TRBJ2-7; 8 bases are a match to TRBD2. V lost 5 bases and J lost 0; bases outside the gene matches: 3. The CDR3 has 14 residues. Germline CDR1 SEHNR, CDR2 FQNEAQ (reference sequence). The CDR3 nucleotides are TGTGCCAGCAGCACTAGCGGTAGCTCCTACGAGCAGTACTTC. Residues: CASSTSGSSYEQYF.

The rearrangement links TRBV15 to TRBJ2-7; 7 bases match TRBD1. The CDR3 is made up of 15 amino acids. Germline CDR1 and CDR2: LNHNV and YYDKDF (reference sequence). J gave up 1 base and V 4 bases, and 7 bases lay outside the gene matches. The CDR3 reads CATSTGQRFSYEQYF. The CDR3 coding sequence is TGTGCCACCAGCACGGGACAGCGGTTTTCCTACGAGCAGTACTTC.

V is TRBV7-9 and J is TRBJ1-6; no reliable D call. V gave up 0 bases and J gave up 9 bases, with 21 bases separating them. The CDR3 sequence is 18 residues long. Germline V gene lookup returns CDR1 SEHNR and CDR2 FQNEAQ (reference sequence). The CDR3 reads CASSLARRWGEGSSPLHF. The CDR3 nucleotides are TGTGCCAGCAGCTTAGCGCGCCGTTGGGGAGAAGGGAGTTCACCCCTCCACTTT.

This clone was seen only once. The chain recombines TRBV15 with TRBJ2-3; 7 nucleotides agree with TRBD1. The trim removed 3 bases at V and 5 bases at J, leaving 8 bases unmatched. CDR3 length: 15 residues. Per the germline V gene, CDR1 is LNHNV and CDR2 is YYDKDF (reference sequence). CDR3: CATSSDQGVIDTQYF. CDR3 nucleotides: TGTGCCACCAGCAGCGACCAGGGGGTCATAGATACGCAGTATTTT.

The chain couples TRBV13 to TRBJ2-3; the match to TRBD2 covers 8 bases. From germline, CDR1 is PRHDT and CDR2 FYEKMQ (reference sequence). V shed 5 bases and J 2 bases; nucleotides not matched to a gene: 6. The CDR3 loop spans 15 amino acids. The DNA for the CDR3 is TGTGCCAGCAGCCAACTAGCGGCAAACACAGATACGCAGTATTTT. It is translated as CASSQLAANTDTQYF.

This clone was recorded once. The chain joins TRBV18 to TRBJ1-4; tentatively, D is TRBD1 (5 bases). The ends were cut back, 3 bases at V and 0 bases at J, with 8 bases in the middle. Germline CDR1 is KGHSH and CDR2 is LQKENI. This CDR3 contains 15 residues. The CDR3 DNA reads TGTGCCAGCTCACCGAGACAGACAACTAATGAAAAACTGTTTTTT. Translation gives CASSPRQTTNEKLFF.

The CDR3 is CASSSYRVPGYTF. In DNA, the CDR3 is TGTGCCAGCAGCTCATACAGGGTTCCTGGCTACACCTTC. This chain uses TRBV11-2 with TRBJ1-2; D may be TRBD1 (6 bases). The V gene lost 4 bases and the J gene lost 7 bases, with 13 bases spanning the gap. This CDR3 is built from 13 residues. In germline, CDR1 is SGHAT, CDR2 FQNNGV.

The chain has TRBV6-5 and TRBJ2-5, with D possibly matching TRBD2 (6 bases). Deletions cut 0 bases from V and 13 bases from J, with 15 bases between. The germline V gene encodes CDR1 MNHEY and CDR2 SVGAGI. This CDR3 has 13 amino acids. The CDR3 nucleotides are TGTGCCAGCAGTTACTCAACTAGCCCGAGTCGGTACTTC. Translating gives CASSYSTSPSRYF.

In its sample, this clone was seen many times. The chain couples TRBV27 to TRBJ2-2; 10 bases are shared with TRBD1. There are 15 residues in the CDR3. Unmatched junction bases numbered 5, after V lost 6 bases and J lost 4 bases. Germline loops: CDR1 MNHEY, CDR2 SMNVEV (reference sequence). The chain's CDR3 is CASRPGQGFTGELFF. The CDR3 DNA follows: TGTGCCAGCAGGCCGGGACAGGGGTTCACCGGGGAGCTGTTTTTT.

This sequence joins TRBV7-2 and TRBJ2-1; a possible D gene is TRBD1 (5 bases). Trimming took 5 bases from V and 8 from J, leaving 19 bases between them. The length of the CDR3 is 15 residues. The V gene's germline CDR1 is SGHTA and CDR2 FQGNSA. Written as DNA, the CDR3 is TGTGCCAGCAGCCCCACGGTCGGCAGGGCCGATGAGCAGTTCTTC. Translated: CASSPTVGRADEQFF.